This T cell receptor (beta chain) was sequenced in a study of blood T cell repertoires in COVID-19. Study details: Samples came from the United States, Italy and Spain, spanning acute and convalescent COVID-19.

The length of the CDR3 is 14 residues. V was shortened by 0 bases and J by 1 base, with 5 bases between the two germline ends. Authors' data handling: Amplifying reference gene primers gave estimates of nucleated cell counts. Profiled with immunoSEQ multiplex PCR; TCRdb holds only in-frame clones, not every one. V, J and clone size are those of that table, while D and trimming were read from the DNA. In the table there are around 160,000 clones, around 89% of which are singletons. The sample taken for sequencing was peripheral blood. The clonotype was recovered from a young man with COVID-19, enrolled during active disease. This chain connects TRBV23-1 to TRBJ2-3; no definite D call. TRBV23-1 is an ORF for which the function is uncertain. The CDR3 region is CASSQSAGTDTQYF. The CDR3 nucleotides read TGCGCCAGCAGTCAATCGGCAGGCACAGATACGCAGTATTTT.